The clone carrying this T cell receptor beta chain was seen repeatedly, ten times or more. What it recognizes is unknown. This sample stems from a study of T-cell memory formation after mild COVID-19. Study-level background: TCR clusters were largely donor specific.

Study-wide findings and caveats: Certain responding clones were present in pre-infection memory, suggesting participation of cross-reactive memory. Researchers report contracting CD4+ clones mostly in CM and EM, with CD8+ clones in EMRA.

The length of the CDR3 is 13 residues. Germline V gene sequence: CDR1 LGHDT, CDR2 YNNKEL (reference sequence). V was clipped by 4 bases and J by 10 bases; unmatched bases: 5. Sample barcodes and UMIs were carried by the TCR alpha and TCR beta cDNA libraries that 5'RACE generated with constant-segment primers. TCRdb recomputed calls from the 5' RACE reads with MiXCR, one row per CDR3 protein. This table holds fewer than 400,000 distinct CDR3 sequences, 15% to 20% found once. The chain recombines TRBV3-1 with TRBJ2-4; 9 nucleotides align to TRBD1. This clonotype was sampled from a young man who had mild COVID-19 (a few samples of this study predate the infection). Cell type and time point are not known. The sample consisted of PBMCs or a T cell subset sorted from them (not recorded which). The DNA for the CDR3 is TGTGCCAGCAGCCCCGGACAGGGGAGGATTCAGTACTTC. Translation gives CASSPGQGRIQYF.